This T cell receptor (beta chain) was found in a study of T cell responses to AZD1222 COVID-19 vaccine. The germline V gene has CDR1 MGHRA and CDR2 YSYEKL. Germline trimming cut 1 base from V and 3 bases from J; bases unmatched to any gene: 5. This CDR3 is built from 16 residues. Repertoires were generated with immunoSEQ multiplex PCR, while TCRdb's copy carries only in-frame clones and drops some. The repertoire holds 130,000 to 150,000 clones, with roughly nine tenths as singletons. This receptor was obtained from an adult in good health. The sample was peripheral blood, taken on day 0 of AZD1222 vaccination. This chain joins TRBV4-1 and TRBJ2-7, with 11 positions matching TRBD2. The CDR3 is CASSQGLAGIVYEQYF. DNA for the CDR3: TGCGCCAGCAGCCAAGGACTAGCGGGAATAGTCTACGAGCAGTACTTC.